This entry is about one T cell receptor beta chain. Its antigen remains unidentified. Germline V gives CDR1 LGHNA, CDR2 YNFKEQ. V lost 3 bases to trimming and J lost 4 bases; unmatched junction nucleotides: 7. The CDR3 is 17 residues long. This record belongs to a study of a mutant IDH1 vaccine in newly diagnosed glioma. As for the study in general: The treated population exhibited a male proportion of roughly 60%, a female proportion of roughly 40%, and a mean age of roughly 39 years.

Time point defined: baseline, week 1 (first vaccination visit). Treatment given: pre-vaccination baseline after standard-of-care therapy. Here immunoSEQ multiplex PCR was the method, and the copy in TCRdb shows in-frame clones only, minus some. Here the sample spans over 75,000 clones, around 80% being singletons. Study-level points and caveats: Vaccination induced immune responses in about 93% of patients.

The origin of this receptor is a man aged 35-49 years with glioma. The V and J genes are TRBV4-2 and TRBJ2-2; 11 positions agree with TRBD1. The sample here was PBMCs, taken from a glioma patient treated with radiotherapy, temozolomide or both. CDR3 in DNA: TGTGCCAGCAGCCAGTGGACAGGGGGCGCCCCCACCGGGGAGCTGTTTTTT. The encoded protein is CASSQWTGGAPTGELFF.